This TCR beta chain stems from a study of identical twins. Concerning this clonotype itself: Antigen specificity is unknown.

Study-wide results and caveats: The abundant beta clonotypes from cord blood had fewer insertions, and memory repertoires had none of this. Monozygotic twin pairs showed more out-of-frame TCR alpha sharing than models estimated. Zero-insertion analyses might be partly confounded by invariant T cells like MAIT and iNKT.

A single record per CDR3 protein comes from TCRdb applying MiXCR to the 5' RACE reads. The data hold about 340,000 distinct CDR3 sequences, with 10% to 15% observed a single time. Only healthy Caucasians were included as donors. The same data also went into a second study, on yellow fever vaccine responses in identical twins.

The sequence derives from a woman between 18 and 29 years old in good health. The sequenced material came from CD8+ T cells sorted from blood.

In DNA form, the CDR3 reads TGTGCCAGCAGCCCCCCCCCGTCTAGCGGGAGCCACGAGCAGTACTTC. Protein sequence: CASSPPPSSGSHEQYF. The V and J genes are TRBV25-1 and TRBJ2-7; TRBD2 aligns across 10 bases. This CDR3 contains 16 residues. Germline CDR1 and CDR2: MGHDK and SYGVNS. Trimming cost V 6 bases and J 5 bases; bases outside gene matches: 13.